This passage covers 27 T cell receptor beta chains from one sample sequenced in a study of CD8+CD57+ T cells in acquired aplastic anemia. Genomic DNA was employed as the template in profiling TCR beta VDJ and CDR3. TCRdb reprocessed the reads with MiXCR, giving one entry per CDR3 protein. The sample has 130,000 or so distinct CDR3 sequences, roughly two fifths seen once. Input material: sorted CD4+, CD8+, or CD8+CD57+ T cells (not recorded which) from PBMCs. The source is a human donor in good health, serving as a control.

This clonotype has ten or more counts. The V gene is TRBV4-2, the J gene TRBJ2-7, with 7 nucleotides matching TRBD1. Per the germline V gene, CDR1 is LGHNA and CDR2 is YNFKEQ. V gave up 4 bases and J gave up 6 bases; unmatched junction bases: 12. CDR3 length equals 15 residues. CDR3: CASSPPGTAITEQYF. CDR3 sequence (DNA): TGTGCCAGCAGCCCCCCGGGGACAGCGATTACCGAGCAGTACTTC.

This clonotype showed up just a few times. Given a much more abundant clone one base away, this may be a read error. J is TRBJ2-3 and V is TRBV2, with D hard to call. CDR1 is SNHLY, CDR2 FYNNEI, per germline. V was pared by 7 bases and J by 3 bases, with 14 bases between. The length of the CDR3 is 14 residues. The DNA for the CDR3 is TGTGCCAGCACCTGGTTGGGCGTGACAGATACGCAGTATTTT. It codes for CASTWLGVTDTQYF.

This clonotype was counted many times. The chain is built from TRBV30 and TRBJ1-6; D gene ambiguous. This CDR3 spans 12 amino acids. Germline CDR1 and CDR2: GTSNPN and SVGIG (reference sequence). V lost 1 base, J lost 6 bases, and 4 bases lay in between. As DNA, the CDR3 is TGTGCCTGGAGTGAGGGTAATTCACCCCTCCACTTT. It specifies CAWSEGNSPLHF.

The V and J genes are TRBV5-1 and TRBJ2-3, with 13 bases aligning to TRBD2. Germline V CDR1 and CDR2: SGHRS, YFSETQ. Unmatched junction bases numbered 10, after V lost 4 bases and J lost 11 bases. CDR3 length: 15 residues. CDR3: CASSRGLAGVNEQYF. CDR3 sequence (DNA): TGCGCCAGCAGCAGAGGACTAGCGGGAGTCAATGAGCAGTATTTT. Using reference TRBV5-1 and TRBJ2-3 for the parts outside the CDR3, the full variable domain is KAGVTQTPRYLIKTRGQQVTLSCSPISGHRSVSWYQQTPGQGLQFLFEYFSETQRNKGNFPGRFSGRQFSNSRSEMNVSTLELGDSALYLCASSRGLAGVNEQYFGPGTRLTVL.

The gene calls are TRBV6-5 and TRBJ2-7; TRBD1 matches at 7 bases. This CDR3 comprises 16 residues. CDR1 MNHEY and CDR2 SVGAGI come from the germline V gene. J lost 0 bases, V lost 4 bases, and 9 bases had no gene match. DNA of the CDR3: TGTGCCAGCAGTTCCCCGAAGGGACAGATCTCCTACGAGCAGTACTTC. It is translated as CASSSPKGQISYEQYF.

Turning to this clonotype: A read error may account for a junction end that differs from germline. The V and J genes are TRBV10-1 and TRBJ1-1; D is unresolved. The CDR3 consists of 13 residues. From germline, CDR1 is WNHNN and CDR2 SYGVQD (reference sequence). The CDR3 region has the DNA TGCGCCAGCAGTGGGGCCGGTGGCTACGAAGCTTTCTTC. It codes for CASSGAGGYEAFF.

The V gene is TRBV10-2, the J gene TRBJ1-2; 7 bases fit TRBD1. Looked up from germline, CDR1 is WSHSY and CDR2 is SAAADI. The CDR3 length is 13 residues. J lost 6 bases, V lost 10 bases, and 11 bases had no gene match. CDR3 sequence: CATGQGGFDGYTF. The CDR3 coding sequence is TGCGCCACCGGGCAGGGGGGGTTTGATGGCTACACCTTC.

CDR3 coding DNA: TGTGCCAGCGGGCCCTCGGGGTGGCGGGGGGCCAACACCGGGGAGCTGTTTTTT. It yields the protein CASGPSGWRGANTGELFF. The chain combines TRBV6-1 with TRBJ2-2; the match to TRBD2 covers 8 bases. CDR1 is MNHNS and CDR2 is SASEGT in the germline V gene. The CDR3 is 18 residues long. V trimming: 8 bases; J trimming: 2 bases; junction bases outside the gene matches: 16.

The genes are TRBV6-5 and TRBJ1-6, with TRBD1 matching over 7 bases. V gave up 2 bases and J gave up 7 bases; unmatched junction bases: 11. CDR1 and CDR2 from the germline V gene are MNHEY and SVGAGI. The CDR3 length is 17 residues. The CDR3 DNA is TGTGCCAGCAGTTACCAACTTTGGGCAGGGGGAAATTCACCCCTCCACTTT. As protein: CASSYQLWAGGNSPLHF.

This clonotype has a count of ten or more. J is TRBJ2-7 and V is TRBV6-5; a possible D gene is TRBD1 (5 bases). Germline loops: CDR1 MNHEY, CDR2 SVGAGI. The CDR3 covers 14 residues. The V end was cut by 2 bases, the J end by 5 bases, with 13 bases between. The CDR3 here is CASSYRRASHEQYF. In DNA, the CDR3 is TGTGCCAGCAGTTACCGCAGGGCAAGTCACGAGCAGTACTTC.

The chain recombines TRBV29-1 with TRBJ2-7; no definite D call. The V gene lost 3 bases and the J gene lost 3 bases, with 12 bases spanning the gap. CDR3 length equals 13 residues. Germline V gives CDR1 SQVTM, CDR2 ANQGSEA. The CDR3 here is CSVDSGNHYEQYF. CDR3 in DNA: TGCAGCGTTGATTCCGGCAACCACTACGAGCAGTACTTC.

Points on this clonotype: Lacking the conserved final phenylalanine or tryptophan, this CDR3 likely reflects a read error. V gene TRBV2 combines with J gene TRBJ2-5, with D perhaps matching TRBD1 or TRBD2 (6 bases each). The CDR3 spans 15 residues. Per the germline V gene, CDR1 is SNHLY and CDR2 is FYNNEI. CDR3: CAGSEGGISQETQYS. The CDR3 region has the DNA TGTGCCGGCAGTGAGGGGGGAATTAGCCAAGAGACCCAGTACTCC.

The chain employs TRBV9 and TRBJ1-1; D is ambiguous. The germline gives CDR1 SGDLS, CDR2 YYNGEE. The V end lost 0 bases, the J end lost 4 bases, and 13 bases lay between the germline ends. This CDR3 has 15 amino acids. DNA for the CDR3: TGTGCCAGCAGCGTAGGGGTCGGGAGAACCACTGAAGCTTTCTTT. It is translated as CASSVGVGRTTEAFF.

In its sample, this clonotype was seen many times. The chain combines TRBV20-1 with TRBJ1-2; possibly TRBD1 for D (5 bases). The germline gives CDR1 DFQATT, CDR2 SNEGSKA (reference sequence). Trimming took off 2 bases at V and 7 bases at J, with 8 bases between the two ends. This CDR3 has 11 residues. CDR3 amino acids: CSARWGSGYTF. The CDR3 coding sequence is TGCAGTGCTAGATGGGGGAGTGGCTACACCTTC.

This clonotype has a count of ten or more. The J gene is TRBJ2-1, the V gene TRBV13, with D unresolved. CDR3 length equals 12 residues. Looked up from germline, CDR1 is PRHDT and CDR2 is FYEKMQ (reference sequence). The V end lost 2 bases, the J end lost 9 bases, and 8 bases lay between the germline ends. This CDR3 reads CASSLSVGEQFF. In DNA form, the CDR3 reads TGTGCCAGCAGCTTAAGTGTCGGTGAGCAGTTCTTC.

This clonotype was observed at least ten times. CDR3 in amino acids: CASSHGNQPQHF. The CDR3 region has the DNA TGTGCCAGCAGCCACGGTAATCAGCCCCAGCATTTT. The chain uses TRBV3-1 and TRBJ1-5; D is undetermined. Trimming stripped 3 bases from V and 4 bases from J, with 4 bases between. Germline loops: CDR1 LGHDT, CDR2 YNNKEL (reference sequence). The CDR3 extends over 12 amino acids.

The CDR3 is CSVGTGFYNEQFF. CDR3 coding DNA: TGCAGCGTAGGTACAGGGTTCTACAATGAGCAGTTCTTC. The chain carries TRBV29-1 and TRBJ2-1; D perhaps matches TRBD1 (6 bases). CDR3 length equals 13 residues. Per germline, CDR1 SQVTM and CDR2 ANQGSEA. Trimming removed 6 bases from V and 3 bases from J, with 12 bases in between.

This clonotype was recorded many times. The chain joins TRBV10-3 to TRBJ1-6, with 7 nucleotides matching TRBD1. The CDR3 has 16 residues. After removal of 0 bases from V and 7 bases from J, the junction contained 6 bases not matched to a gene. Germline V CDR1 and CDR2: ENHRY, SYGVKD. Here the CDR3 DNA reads TGTGCCATCAGTGAGTCCCGGGACAGCAGAAATTCACCCCTCCACTTT. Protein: CAISESRDSRNSPLHF.

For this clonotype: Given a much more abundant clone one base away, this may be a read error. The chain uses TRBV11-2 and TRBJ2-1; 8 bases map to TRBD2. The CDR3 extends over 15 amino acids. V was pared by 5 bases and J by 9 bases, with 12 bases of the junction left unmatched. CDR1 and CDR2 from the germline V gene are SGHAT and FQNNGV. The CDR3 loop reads CASSIVAGGRTEQFF. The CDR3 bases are TGTGCCAGCAGCATAGTTGCGGGGGGAAGGACTGAGCAGTTCTTC.

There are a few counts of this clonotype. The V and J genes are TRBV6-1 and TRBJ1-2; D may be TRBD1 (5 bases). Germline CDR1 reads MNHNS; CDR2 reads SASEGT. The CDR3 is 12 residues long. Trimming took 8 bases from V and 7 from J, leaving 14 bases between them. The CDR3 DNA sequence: TGTGCCAGCTCCCGGGGGTTCTTTGGCTACACCTTC. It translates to CASSRGFFGYTF.

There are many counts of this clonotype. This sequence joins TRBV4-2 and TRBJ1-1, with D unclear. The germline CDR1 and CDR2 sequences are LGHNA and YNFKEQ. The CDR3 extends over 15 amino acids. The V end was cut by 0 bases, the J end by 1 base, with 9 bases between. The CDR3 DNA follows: TGTGCCAGCAGCCAAGATAACGGAAAGAACACTGAAGCTTTCTTT. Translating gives CASSQDNGKNTEAFF.

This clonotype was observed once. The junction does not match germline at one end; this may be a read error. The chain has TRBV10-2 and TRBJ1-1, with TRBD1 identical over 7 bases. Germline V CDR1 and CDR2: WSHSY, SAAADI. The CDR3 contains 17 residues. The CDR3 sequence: CASSEAAWTGKKTEAFF. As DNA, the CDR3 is TGTGCCAGCAGTGAAGCTGCATGGACAGGTAAGAAAACTGAAGCTTTCTTT.

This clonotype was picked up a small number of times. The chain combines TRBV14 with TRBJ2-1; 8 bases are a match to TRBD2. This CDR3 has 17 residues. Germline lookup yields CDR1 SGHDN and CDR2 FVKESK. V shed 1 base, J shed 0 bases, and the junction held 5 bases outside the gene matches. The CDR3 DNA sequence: TGTGCCAGCAGCCAAGGGAGCGGGGGCCGCTCCTACAATGAGCAGTTCTTC. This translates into CASSQGSGGRSYNEQFF.

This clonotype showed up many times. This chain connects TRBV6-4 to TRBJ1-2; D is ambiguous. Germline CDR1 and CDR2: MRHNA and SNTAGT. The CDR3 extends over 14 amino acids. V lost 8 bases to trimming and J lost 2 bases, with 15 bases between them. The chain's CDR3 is CASSLGGVNYGYTF. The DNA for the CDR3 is TGTGCCAGCTCCCTGGGCGGGGTAAACTATGGCTACACCTTC.

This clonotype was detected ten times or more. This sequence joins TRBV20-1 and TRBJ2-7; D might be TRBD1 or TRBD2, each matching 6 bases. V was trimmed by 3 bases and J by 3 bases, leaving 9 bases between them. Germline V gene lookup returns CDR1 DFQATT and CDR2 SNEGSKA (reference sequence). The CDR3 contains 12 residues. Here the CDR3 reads CSASEGGYEQYF. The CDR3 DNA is TGCAGTGCTAGCGAGGGGGGCTACGAGCAGTACTTC.

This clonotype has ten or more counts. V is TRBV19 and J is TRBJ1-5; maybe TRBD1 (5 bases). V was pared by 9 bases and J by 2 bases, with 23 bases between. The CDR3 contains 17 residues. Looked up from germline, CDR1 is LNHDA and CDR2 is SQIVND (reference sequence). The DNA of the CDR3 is TGTGCCAGCACTAGATCCGGGTCAGGGTTAGGCAATCAGCCCCAGCATTTT. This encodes CASTRSGSGLGNQPQHF.

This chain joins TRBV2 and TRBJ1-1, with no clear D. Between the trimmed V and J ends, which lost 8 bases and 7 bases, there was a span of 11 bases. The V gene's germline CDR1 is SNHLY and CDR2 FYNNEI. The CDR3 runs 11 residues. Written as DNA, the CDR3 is TGTGCCAGCCCGAACACTAATGAAGCTTTCTTT. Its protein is CASPNTNEAFF.